This T cell receptor (beta chain) was retrieved from a study of T cells in Graves' hyperthyroidism and ophthalmopathy. Study-level background: The blood sample was taken at first diagnosis, before treatment began.

Germline V gives CDR1 LNHDA, CDR2 SQIVND (reference sequence). CDR3 length equals 14 residues. The V end lost 4 bases, the J end lost 7 bases, and 11 bases lay between the germline ends. Regions amplified from RNA transcripts were the TCR beta CDR3 regions. The HTBI primer set drove a first-round RT-PCR of the TCR CDR3. Via MiXCR, TCRdb re-called the multiplex PCR reads, giving one row per CDR3 protein. The sample yields about 680,000 distinct CDR3 sequences, approximately 40% seen once. This clonotype was sampled from a woman aged 40 to 50 with Graves' hyperthyroidism. This chain links TRBV19 with TRBJ1-6; D gene uncertain. Specimen: blood. CDR3 coding DNA: TGTGCCAGTAGTACCTCGTACAGAAATTCACCCCTCCACTTT. Encoded protein: CASSTSYRNSPLHF. Combining the CDR3 with reference TRBV19 and TRBJ1-6 gives the whole variable domain DGGITQSPKYLFRKEGQNVTLSCEQNLNHDAMYWYRQDPGQGLRLIYYSQIVNDFQKGDIAEGYSVSREKKESFPLTVTSAQKNPTAFYLCASSTSYRNSPLHFGNGTRLTVT.